These 8 T cell receptor beta chains were all obtained from the same sample, sequenced in a study of spatial heterogeneity in lung cancer. Using its own MiXCR run on the 5' RACE reads, TCRdb lists one record per CDR3 protein. The sample records around 92,000 distinct CDR3 sequences, more than 10% being singletons. Noted time point: sample taken at primary tumor resection. Frozen PBMC, nontumor lung or tumor provided whole RNA, which was sequenced unsorted. The starting material was PBMCs, obtained at surgery. The receptors stem from a male donor with early-stage non-small cell lung cancer.

This clonotype has only a few counts. The V call is TRBV6-2 or TRBV6-3, the J call TRBJ2-6; D gene uncertain. There are 16 residues in the CDR3. Germline CDR1 MNHEY, CDR2 SVGEGT. The V end was cut by 7 bases, the J end by 0 bases, with 13 bases between. The CDR3 sequence: CASIGWGTSGANVLTF. The CDR3 coding sequence is TGTGCCAGCATAGGATGGGGTACCTCTGGGGCCAACGTCCTGACTTTC.

This clonotype was counted ten times or more. The rearrangement uses TRBV3-1 and TRBJ2-1; TRBD2 matches 8 bases. Looked up from germline, CDR1 is LGHDT and CDR2 is YNNKEL (reference sequence). This CDR3 spans 17 amino acids. The V segment lost 0 bases and the J segment 8 bases; nucleotides outside the gene matches: 12. CDR3 nucleotide sequence: TGTGCCAGCAGCCAAGAGTGGACCGGGAGGGGGACATATGAGCAGTTCTTC. Translated: CASSQEWTGRGTYEQFF.

This clonotype came up many times. The chain employs TRBV28 and TRBJ2-1, with TRBD1 identical over 7 bases. Trimming removed 8 bases from V and 9 bases from J; junction bases left unmatched: 10. Germline V gives CDR1 MDHEN, CDR2 SYDVKM. The CDR3 length is 13 residues. The CDR3 DNA follows: TGTGCCAGCGTCAAGGGGGCGCCGGGTGAGCAGTTCTTC. Its translation: CASVKGAPGEQFF.

This clonotype was observed many times. The chain couples TRBV28 to TRBJ1-1, with D unresolved. The CDR3 runs to 8 residues. Trimming shortened V by 9 bases and J by 5 bases, and 1 base separated the two germline ends. The germline V gene encodes CDR1 MDHEN and CDR2 SYDVKM. The CDR3 region has the DNA TGTGCCAGTACTGAAGCTTTCTTT. Translation: CASTEAFF.

This clonotype was seen only a few times. The chain uses TRBV7-9 and TRBJ2-1; TRBD2 might be the D (5 bases). The CDR3 contains 15 residues. Trimming removed 5 bases from V and 2 bases from J, with 13 bases in between. The germline V gene has CDR1 SEHNR and CDR2 FQNEAQ (reference sequence). CDR3 region: CASSPNLGTYNEQFF. CDR3 nucleotides: TGTGCCAGCAGCCCCAATCTCGGGACCTACAATGAGCAGTTCTTC.

In its sample, this clonotype was seen a few times. This chain links TRBV20-1 with TRBJ2-2; the D call may be TRBD1 or TRBD2 (5 bases each). V was trimmed by 6 bases and J by 4 bases, leaving 18 bases between them. CDR3 size: 15 residues. Germline lookup yields CDR1 DFQATT and CDR2 SNEGSKA (reference sequence). The chain's CDR3 is CSAPLHGTGTGELFF. The CDR3 DNA follows: TGCAGTGCCCCCCTGCACGGGACGGGCACCGGGGAGCTGTTTTTT.

The table lists this clonotype with a few counts. J is TRBJ2-3 and V is TRBV14, with 9 positions matching TRBD2. The CDR3 totals 13 residues. Germline CDR1 is SGHDN and CDR2 is FVKESK. V was clipped by 1 base and J by 9 bases; unmatched bases: 2. CDR3 in DNA: TGTGCCAGCAGCCAAGTTGCGGGGGGGACGCAGTATTTT. Protein product: CASSQVAGGTQYF.

This clonotype was counted between two and nine times. The V and J genes are TRBV7-8 and TRBJ2-7, with D unclear. Deletions cut 2 bases from V and 3 bases from J, with 5 bases between. Per the germline V gene, CDR1 is SGHVS and CDR2 is FQNEAQ. This CDR3 spans 12 amino acids. Here the CDR3 reads CASSLSLYEQYF. The CDR3 DNA is TGTGCCAGCAGCTTAAGCCTCTACGAGCAGTACTTC.